The next 5 T cell receptor beta chains were all read from a single sample in a study of CD8 T cells in ankylosing spondylitis. The study, taken as a whole, reports: A TCR beta motif of 8 or 9 highly homologous variants appeared characteristic of ankylosing spondylitis blood.

MiXCR was run by TCRdb on the 5' RACE reads, yielding one entry per CDR3 protein. The sample includes roughly 470,000 distinct CDR3 sequences, 25% to 30% of them seen just once. What these receptors recognize is not known. The sample comprised blood, either unsorted or a sorted T cell fraction (not recorded which). Every receptor here comes from a male donor with ankylosing spondylitis.

The chain carries TRBV7-6 and TRBJ2-2, with D tentatively TRBD1 (6 bases). Between the trimmed V and J ends, which lost 4 bases and 2 bases, there was a span of 14 bases. The CDR3 is 16 amino acids. Germline values: CDR1 SGHVS, CDR2 FNYEAQ. The CDR3 DNA is TGTGCCAGCAGCTATGGACCGGGACAAAACACCGGGGAGCTGTTTTTT. It codes for CASSYGPGQNTGELFF.

CDR3 in DNA: TGTGCCAGCTCACCAGGGGCCCATGGCTACACCTTC. Amino acid sequence: CASSPGAHGYTF. The gene calls are TRBV18 and TRBJ1-2; maybe TRBD1 (5 bases). V dropped 2 bases and J dropped 6 bases, with 7 bases sitting between them. The CDR3 is 12 amino acids. Germline-derived CDR1 and CDR2 are KGHSH and LQKENI.

V usage is TRBV7-2 and J usage is TRBJ2-7; TRBD1 matches 9 bases. V trimming: 0 bases; J trimming: 7 bases; junction bases outside the gene matches: 10. Germline assignment: CDR1 SGHTA and CDR2 FQGNSA. The length of the CDR3 is 16 residues. Here the CDR3 DNA reads TGTGCCAGCAGCTTAGCGTCCCCACAGGGGGCGAGTGAGCAGTACTTC. Amino acid sequence: CASSLASPQGASEQYF. The whole variable domain, remainder taken from reference TRBV7-2 and TRBJ2-7, is GAGVSQSPSNKVTEKGKDVELRCDPISGHTALYWYRQSLGQGLEFLIYFQGNSAPDKSGLPSDRFSAERTGGSVSTLTIQRTQQEDSAVYLCASSLASPQGASEQYFGPGTRLTVT.

The count of this clonotype is one. The gene calls are TRBV5-5 and TRBJ2-2; possibly TRBD1 or TRBD2 for D (5 bases each). The V end was cut by 7 bases, the J end by 7 bases, with 17 bases between. Germline V CDR1 and CDR2: SGHKS, YYEKEE (reference sequence). The CDR3 totals 14 residues. CDR3 in amino acids: CASGPGLACGELFF. The CDR3 bases are TGTGCCAGCGGCCCGGGGCTAGCCTGCGGGGAGCTGTTTTTT. The full variable domain, with the rest looked up from reference TRBV5-5 and TRBJ2-2, is DAGVTQSPTHLIKTRGQQVTLRCSPISGHKSVSWYQQVLGQGPQFIFQYYEKEERGRGNFPDRFSARQFPNYSSELNVNALLLGDSALYLCASGPGLACGELFFGEGSRLTVL.

This clonotype was found a few times. V is TRBV6-5 and J is TRBJ2-1; perhaps TRBD2 as D (6 bases). The CDR3 extends over 14 amino acids. Germline V gene sequence: CDR1 MNHEY, CDR2 SVGAGI. V dropped 4 bases and J dropped 7 bases, with 14 bases sitting between them. CDR3 coding DNA: TGTGCCAGCAGTTCTGTAATTGGGGGGAATGAGCAGTTCTTC. Its protein is CASSSVIGGNEQFF.